What follows are 27 T cell receptor beta chains derived from one specimen sequenced in a study of T cells in Graves' hyperthyroidism and ophthalmopathy. RNA transcripts served as the template for amplifying TCR beta CDR3 regions. In the first-round RT-PCR of the TCR CDR3, the HTBI primer set was used. A single record per CDR3 protein comes from TCRdb applying MiXCR to the multiplex PCR reads. The sample records 400,000 or so distinct CDR3 sequences, more than 12% being singletons. The source material was blood. The receptors come from a man aged 45-65 years with Graves' ophthalmopathy.

This clonotype was recorded a few times. The chain recombines TRBV6-4 with TRBJ2-1; unclear D gene. The CDR3 has 16 amino acids. CDR1 is MRHNA and CDR2 is SNTAGT in the germline V gene. Trimming left V 4 bases short and J 4 bases short, with 17 bases between. The CDR3 nucleotides are TGTGCCAGCAGTGTCGAGGCCACCCGGAGTTACAATGAGCAGTTCTTC. It yields the protein CASSVEATRSYNEQFF.

Many counts were recorded for this clonotype. The V and J genes are TRBV5-4 and TRBJ2-1, with no clear D. CDR1 and CDR2 (germline): SGHNT, YYREEE (reference sequence). The ends were cut back, 3 bases at V and 4 bases at J, with 11 bases in the middle. There are 14 residues in the CDR3. The CDR3 DNA reads as TGTGCCAGCAGCTCGTCCCACCCTTACAATGAGCAGTTCTTC. It yields the protein CASSSSHPYNEQFF.

This clonotype was seen more than once but under ten times. The chain couples TRBV20-1 to TRBJ2-7; 9 positions match TRBD1. J gave up 2 bases and V 7 bases, and 15 bases lay outside the gene matches. Germline lookup yields CDR1 DFQATT and CDR2 SNEGSKA (reference sequence). The CDR3 is 16 residues long. The CDR3: CSVTKPGQGPPYEQYF. CDR3 in DNA: TGCAGTGTTACCAAACCGGGACAGGGCCCTCCCTACGAGCAGTACTTC.

Comments on this clonotype: No conserved phenylalanine or tryptophan is present at the end of the CDR3, so a read error is the likely explanation. V is TRBV6-2 or TRBV6-3 and J is TRBJ2-4, with D uncertain. CDR1 MNHEY and CDR2 SVGEGT come from the germline V gene. This CDR3 is built from 14 residues. Trimming pared 7 bases from V and 2 bases from J, leaving 12 bases between. The CDR3 DNA follows: TGTGCCAGCACCTACGGTGCGCCCAAAAACATTCAGTACCTC. Its translation is CASTYGAPKNIQYL.

Points on this clonotype: One end of the junction varies from germline; a read error may be responsible. This chain connects TRBV5-1 to TRBJ2-7; 10 bases fit TRBD2. Germline-derived CDR1 and CDR2 are SGHRS and YFSETQ. The CDR3 extends over 17 amino acids. The CDR3 DNA sequence: TGTGCCAGCAGCTTGGAAGCGGGGGGGGGCGGGTTCTACGAGCAGTACTTC. The encoded protein is CASSLEAGGGGFYEQYF.

V and J are TRBV7-2 and TRBJ2-1; possibly TRBD1 for D (6 bases). The germline gives CDR1 SGHTA, CDR2 FQGNSA. V was cut by 5 bases and J by 10 bases, with 15 bases left in between. The CDR3 totals 13 residues. The CDR3 here is CASSTSAGVEQFF. CDR3 DNA sequence: TGTGCCAGCAGCACCTCGGCAGGGGTCGAGCAGTTCTTC.

The table lists this clonotype with many counts. CDR3 sequence: CASSFTANTEAFF. The CDR3 bases are TGTGCCAGCAGTTTTACAGCCAACACTGAAGCTTTCTTT. The J gene is TRBJ1-1, the V gene TRBV27; D gene uncertain. The CDR3 covers 13 residues. Per germline, CDR1 MNHEY and CDR2 SMNVEV (reference sequence). Deletions cut 3 bases from V and 2 bases from J, with 7 bases between.

V and J are TRBV10-3 and TRBJ1-2; 7 bases align to TRBD1. The germline gives CDR1 ENHRY, CDR2 SYGVKD. The CDR3 runs to 9 residues. V shed 4 bases and J 13 bases; nucleotides not matched to a gene: 0. The CDR3 DNA follows: TGTGCCATCAGTGGGGACAGCACCTTC. The encoded protein is CAISGDSTF.

This clonotype has more than one count but fewer than ten. The V call is TRBV24-1, the J call TRBJ2-1; 7 nucleotides align to TRBD2. With V trimmed by 9 bases and J by 5 bases, 9 bases remained unmatched. The germline V gene has CDR1 KGHDR and CDR2 SFDVKD. This CDR3 is built from 14 residues. CDR3 nucleotide sequence: TGTGCCACCGATTCGGCGGGAGTGGACAATGAGCAGTTCTTC. Amino acid sequence: CATDSAGVDNEQFF.

This clonotype appeared many times. The V gene is TRBV12-3 or TRBV12-4, the J gene TRBJ2-1, with D unclear. The CDR3 has 15 amino acids. The V and J ends lost 3 bases and 0 bases respectively, with 9 bases between them. In DNA, the CDR3 is TGTGCCAGCAGTTTTCGGTTCCACTCCTACAATGAGCAGTTCTTC. The encoded protein is CASSFRFHSYNEQFF.

This clonotype was recorded many times. This chain uses TRBV5-6 with TRBJ2-3; the D gene is possibly TRBD2 (6 bases). Germline CDR1 and CDR2: SGHDT and YYEEEE. Trimming took 1 base from V and 2 from J, leaving 8 bases between them. CDR3 size: 14 residues. The CDR3 loop reads CASSLSGVTDTQYF. The CDR3 DNA sequence: TGTGCCAGCAGCTTGTCGGGAGTCACAGATACGCAGTATTTT.

This clonotype was counted at least ten times. V gene TRBV29-1 combines with J gene TRBJ2-3; TRBD2 might be the D (5 bases). CDR1 and CDR2 from the germline V gene are SQVTM and ANQGSEA. The V gene lost 5 bases and the J gene lost 5 bases, with 5 bases spanning the gap. CDR3 length: 10 residues. The CDR3 DNA is TGCAGCGTTCGGGGAGATACGCAGTATTTT. Protein: CSVRGDTQYF.

This clonotype was picked up many times. The V call is TRBV29-1, the J call TRBJ1-1; no firm D call. Looked up from germline, CDR1 is SQVTM and CDR2 is ANQGSEA. The germline V and J ends were trimmed by 7 bases and 5 bases, with 14 bases remaining between them. The CDR3 runs to 12 residues. CDR3 bases: TGCAGCGCGAGGCCCTTGGGGACTGAAGCTTTCTTT. It is translated as CSARPLGTEAFF. The variable domain in full, completed from reference TRBV29-1 and TRBJ1-1, reads SAVISQKPSRDICQRGTSLTIQCQVDSQVTMMFWYRQQPGQSLTLIATANQGSEATYESGFVIDKFPISRPNLTFSTLTVSNMSPEDSSIYLCSARPLGTEAFFGQGTRLTVV.

This clonotype was seen more than once but under ten times. One end of the junction does not line up with germline, which may come from a read error. CDR3 in amino acids: CASSAGLADYNEQFF. CDR3 nucleotide sequence: TGTGCCAGTAGTGCCGGACTAGCGGACTACAATGAGCAGTTCTTC. This chain connects TRBV6-1 to TRBJ2-1; 10 bases match TRBD2. Per the germline V gene, CDR1 is MNHNS and CDR2 is SASEGT. The CDR3 runs 15 residues.

This clonotype was detected many times. V is TRBV29-1 and J is TRBJ2-5, with 8 bases aligning to TRBD2. The CDR3 has 14 amino acids. V dropped 4 bases and J dropped 5; count of bases not matched to a gene: 9. CDR1 and CDR2 from the germline V gene are SQVTM and ANQGSEA. The CDR3 bases are TGCAGCGTTGTACGGGAGGGCCTGGAGGAGACCCAGTACTTC. Translating gives CSVVREGLEETQYF.

Many counts were recorded for this clonotype. The J gene is TRBJ2-1, the V gene TRBV6-1; D unclear. V shed 6 bases and J shed 4 bases, with 10 bases lying between them. This CDR3 is built from 13 residues. Germline V CDR1 and CDR2: MNHNS, SASEGT. CDR3 protein: CASSSIQYNEQFF. DNA for the CDR3: TGTGCCAGCAGCTCTATACAGTACAATGAGCAGTTCTTC.

The chain recombines TRBV19 with TRBJ2-1, with 7 bases aligning to TRBD1. In germline, CDR1 is LNHDA, CDR2 SQIVND (reference sequence). This CDR3 spans 15 amino acids. V lost 4 bases, J lost 5 bases, and 8 bases stayed unmatched. The CDR3 sequence: CASSTTGTPNNEQFF. The CDR3 bases are TGTGCCAGTAGTACGACAGGGACGCCAAACAATGAGCAGTTCTTC.

The genes are TRBV19 and TRBJ1-5; D call uncertain. The germline V and J ends were trimmed by 5 bases and 0 bases, with 11 bases remaining between them. The CDR3 totals 15 residues. CDR1 is LNHDA, CDR2 SQIVND, per germline (reference sequence). CDR3 protein: CASSGSANSNQPQHF. In nucleotides, the CDR3 is TGTGCCAGTAGTGGGTCAGCTAATAGCAATCAGCCCCAGCATTTT.

CDR3 protein: CASSPWTPMNTEAFF. The CDR3 nucleotides are TGTGCCAGCAGCCCTTGGACACCCATGAACACTGAAGCTTTCTTT. The V call is TRBV14, the J call TRBJ1-1; possibly TRBD1 for D (5 bases). Trimming removed 4 bases at V and 0 bases at J, with 12 bases between. The CDR3 totals 15 residues. CDR1 is SGHDN and CDR2 is FVKESK in the germline V gene.

V is TRBV19 and J is TRBJ1-1; D gene unclear. V lost 10 bases to trimming and J lost 2 bases, with 20 bases between them. Germline V gives CDR1 LNHDA, CDR2 SQIVND (reference sequence). The CDR3 sequence is 15 residues long. CDR3 region: CATKVRGRDNTEAFF. In DNA form, the CDR3 reads TGTGCCACCAAGGTCCGGGGAAGGGATAACACTGAAGCTTTCTTT.

This clonotype came up many times. The CDR3 loop reads CASSYSRTGGYQETQYF. The CDR3, as DNA: TGTGCCAGCAGTTACTCCCGGACAGGGGGTTACCAAGAGACCCAGTACTTC. The rearrangement uses TRBV6-6 and TRBJ2-5, with 10 bases aligning to TRBD1. CDR3 length equals 17 residues. Germline V gene sequence: CDR1 MNHNY, CDR2 SVGAGI (reference sequence). The trim removed 0 bases at V and 0 bases at J, leaving 4 bases unmatched.

This clonotype was recorded a few times. The rearrangement joins TRBV27 to TRBJ2-4; D remains unclear. V was clipped by 3 bases and J by 5 bases, with 11 bases between them. This CDR3 spans 14 amino acids. Germline V CDR1 and CDR2: MNHEY, SMNVEV (reference sequence). CDR3 in amino acids: CASSLVGWENIQYF. CDR3 bases: TGTGCCAGCAGTTTGGTCGGTTGGGAAAACATTCAGTACTTC.

The J gene is TRBJ2-1, the V gene TRBV2; TRBD2 agrees at 13 bases. V was pared by 5 bases and J by 7 bases, with 14 bases of the junction left unmatched. The CDR3 spans 18 residues. Germline V lookup: CDR1 SNHLY, CDR2 FYNNEI. For the CDR3, the DNA is TGTGCCAGCAGTCTCTCCGCGCCCACTAGCGGGAGGGGGAATGAGCAGTTCTTC. As protein: CASSLSAPTSGRGNEQFF.

The chain employs TRBV7-2 and TRBJ2-2; tentatively, D is TRBD2 (6 bases). The CDR3 extends over 16 amino acids. V was trimmed by 7 bases and J by 1 base, leaving 16 bases between them. The germline CDR1 and CDR2 sequences are SGHTA and FQGNSA. CDR3 in amino acids: CASKVSEGVNTGELFF. CDR3 nucleotides: TGTGCCAGCAAAGTTTCGGAGGGAGTGAACACCGGGGAGCTGTTTTTT.

The chain has TRBV5-8 and TRBJ2-3; TRBD2 aligns across 15 bases. The CDR3 is 15 amino acids. The germline V gene encodes CDR1 SGHTS and CDR2 YDEGEE. V shed 2 bases, J shed 6 bases, and the junction held 1 base outside the gene matches. The CDR3 nucleotides read TGTGCCAGCAGCTTAGGGACTAGCGGGGGGGATACGCAGTATTTT. Its translation is CASSLGTSGGDTQYF.

This clonotype has at least ten counts. J is TRBJ2-7 and V is TRBV3-1; tentatively, D is TRBD2 (6 bases). CDR3 size: 16 residues. Germline CDR1 is LGHDT and CDR2 is YNNKEL (reference sequence). V was shortened by 4 bases and J by 2 bases, with 18 bases between the two germline ends. This chain's CDR3 is CASSPTTRDLAYEQYF. The CDR3, as DNA: TGTGCCAGCAGCCCAACAACCCGGGACTTAGCCTACGAGCAGTACTTC.

This clonotype was seen a handful of times. The chain carries TRBV6-2 or TRBV6-3 and TRBJ2-5; D might be TRBD2 (6 bases). CDR1 is MNHEY, CDR2 SVGEGT, per germline. The CDR3 has 14 residues. Trimming took 5 bases from V and 5 from J, leaving 15 bases between them. The CDR3 DNA follows: TGTGCCAGCAGTCACGGGGCGGGATTTGAGACCCAGTACTTC. This sequence encodes CASSHGAGFETQYF.